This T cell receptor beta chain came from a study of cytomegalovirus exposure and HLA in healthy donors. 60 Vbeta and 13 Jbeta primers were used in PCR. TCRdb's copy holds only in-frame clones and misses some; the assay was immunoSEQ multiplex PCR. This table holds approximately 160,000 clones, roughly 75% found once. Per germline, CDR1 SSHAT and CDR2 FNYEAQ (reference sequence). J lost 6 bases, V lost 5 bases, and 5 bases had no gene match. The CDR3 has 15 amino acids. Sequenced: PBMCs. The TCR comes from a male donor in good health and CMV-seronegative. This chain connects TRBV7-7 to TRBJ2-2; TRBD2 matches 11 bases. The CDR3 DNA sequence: TGTGCCAGCAGCCCGGGACTAGCGGTGGCCGGGGAGCTGTTTTTT. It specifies CASSPGLAVAGELFF.